This is a list of T cell receptor beta chains from one sample in a study of shared clonotypes between healthy human individuals. Data came from immunoSEQ multiplex PCR; TCRdb stores just in-frame clones and leaves some out. Of more than 2,000,000 clones in the sample, approximately 94% were seen once. The sample consisted of naive CD4+ T cells sorted from blood. Every receptor here comes from a man younger than 35 in good health. CDR3s include the opening cysteine and the closing phenylalanine or tryptophan. Each record gives: V gene, clone size, D gene, J gene, CDR3 protein, CDR3 DNA. D genes are given only for firm matches. Size is stated for part of the rows, as once, few or many counts, or as a class when the clone is expanded.

TRBV5-1	NA	TRBD1	TRBJ1-2	CASSTGTADTYGYTF	TGCGCCAGCAGCACCGGGACAGCCGATACCTATGGCTACACCTTC
TRBV5-1	NA	NA	TRBJ2-7	CASSLGVTGSYEQYF	TGCGCCAGCAGCTTGGGTGTCACCGGGAGCTACGAGCAGTACTTC
TRBV28	once	NA	TRBJ1-5	CASSPRGRLSNQPQHF	TGTGCCAGCAGTCCAAGGGGCAGACTTAGCAATCAGCCCCAGCATTTT
TRBV2	once	NA	TRBJ2-7	CASKGLPSEQYF	TGTGCCAGCAAAGGTCTTCCCTCCGAGCAGTACTTC
TRBV2	NA	NA	TRBJ2-2	CASSEVKGYGELFF	TGTGCCAGCAGTGAGGTCAAGGGGTACGGGGAGCTGTTTTTT
TRBV19	NA	NA	TRBJ2-7	CASSASYEQYF	TGTGCCAGTAGTGCCTCGTACGAGCAGTACTTC
TRBV28	NA	NA	TRBJ2-4	CAITDTDSLAKNIQYF	TGTGCCATAACGGATACGGACAGTCTAGCCAAAAACATTCAGTACTTC
TRBV11-2	NA	TRBD2	TRBJ2-5	CASSAGLSGRASWETQYF	TGTGCCAGCAGCGCGGGGCTTAGCGGGAGGGCCTCCTGGGAGACCCAGTACTTC
TRBV4-1	NA	NA	TRBJ1-5	CASSRVGGGVAPQHF	TGCGCCAGCAGCCGCGTCGGGGGGGGTGTGGCGCCCCAGCATTTT
TRBV5-1	NA	NA	TRBJ1-2	CASSRGVGYGYTF	TGCGCCAGCTCGCGGGGGGTCGGCTATGGCTACACCTTC
TRBV5-1	NA	TRBD2	TRBJ2-1	CASSIPTTSGGRDEQFF	TGCGCCAGCAGCATCCCCACGACTAGCGGGGGGCGCGATGAGCAGTTCTTC
TRBV7-2	NA	TRBD1	TRBJ2-1	CASSARDRDLNEQFF	TGTGCCAGCAGCGCCCGGGACAGGGACCTCAATGAGCAGTTCTTC
TRBV2	NA	NA	TRBJ1-1	CASNTGWDTEAFF	TGTGCCAGCAACACAGGGTGGGACACTGAAGCTTTCTTT
TRBV9	NA	NA	TRBJ1-2	CASSVADLPRNYGYTF	TGTGCCAGCAGCGTAGCGGACCTCCCAAGGAACTATGGCTACACCTTC
TRBV7-9	few	NA	TRBJ2-7	CASSLGLRTKGDEQYF	TGTGCCAGCAGCTTAGGATTGCGGACGAAGGGCGACGAGCAGTACTTC
TRBV7-2	NA	TRBD2	TRBJ2-3	CASSLARGETVADTQYF	TGTGCCAGCAGCTTAGCGCGGGGGGAGACAGTAGCAGATACGCAGTATTTT
TRBV2	NA	NA	TRBJ1-1	CASSEWAGVDTEAFF	TGTGCCAGCAGTGAATGGGCGGGCGTGGACACTGAAGCTTTCTTT
TRBV25-1	NA	TRBD1	TRBJ1-1	CASSVGGTGSTEAFF	TGTGCCAGCAGTGTAGGAGGGACAGGGAGCACTGAAGCTTTCTTT
TRBV30	NA	TRBD2	TRBJ2-7	CAWSPGLVGDHEQYF	TGTGCCTGGAGTCCTGGACTAGTAGGGGACCACGAGCAGTACTTC
TRBV7-9	once	NA	TRBJ1-1	CASRYRPTEAFF	TGTGCCAGCAGATACCGACCCACTGAAGCTTTCTTT
TRBV6-1	NA	NA	TRBJ1-4	CASSLTETNEKLFF	TGTGCCAGCAGCCTGACAGAAACTAATGAAAAACTGTTTTTT
TRBV6-1	NA	NA	TRBJ2-1	CASRGLPYEQFF	TGTGCCAGCAGGGGACTCCCGTATGAGCAGTTCTTC
TRBV6-6	few	NA	TRBJ1-1	CASSYSFEAFF	TGTGCCAGCAGTTACTCGTTCGAGGCTTTCTTT
TRBV15	NA	NA	TRBJ2-7	CATSRGGVLSEQYF	TGTGCCACCAGCAGAGGAGGGGTTTTGAGCGAGCAGTACTTC
TRBV29-1	NA	NA	TRBJ2-7	CSVSIGSPGERQYF	TGCAGCGTCTCTATCGGTTCTCCGGGGGAGAGGCAGTACTTC
TRBV5-1	NA	NA	TRBJ2-5	CASRLAGRTETQYF	TGCGCCAGCAGACTAGCAGGTCGCACGGAGACCCAGTACTTC
TRBV6-5	NA	NA	TRBJ1-2	CASSYHPGLDYGYTF	TGTGCCAGCAGTTACCATCCGGGTCTAGACTATGGCTACACCTTC
TRBV4-1	NA	TRBD2	TRBJ2-7	CASSRYSGGGYEQYF	TGCGCCAGCAGCCGCTATAGCGGGGGGGGGTACGAGCAGTACTTC
TRBV5-1	NA	TRBD1	TRBJ2-5	CASSLGQGVETQYF	TGCGCCAGCAGCTTGGGCCAGGGGGTCGAGACCCAGTACTTC
TRBV6-5	NA	NA	TRBJ1-6	CASSYWHRNNSPLHF	TGTGCCAGCAGCTACTGGCACAGGAATAATTCACCCCTCCACTTT
TRBV5-5	NA	NA	TRBJ2-7	CASSLAAGTPYEQYF	TGTGCCAGCAGCTTGGCCGCAGGGACTCCCTACGAGCAGTACTTC
TRBV4-1	NA	TRBD2	TRBJ2-7	CASSRLAGPSYEQYF	TGCGCCAGCAGCCGACTAGCGGGGCCTTCCTACGAGCAGTACTTC
TRBV2	NA	NA	TRBJ2-2	CASRQEGGTGELFF	TGTGCCAGCAGGCAGGAGGGAGGCACCGGGGAGCTGTTTTTT
TRBV9	NA	NA	TRBJ1-2	CASSSTGNGYTF	TGTGCCAGCAGCTCCACAGGGAACGGCTACACCTTC
TRBV6-5	NA	NA	TRBJ1-2	CASSSPGNHGYTF	TGTGCCAGCAGTTCGCCCGGGAATCACGGCTACACCTTC
TRBV6-5	NA	TRBD1	TRBJ2-7	CASSLSGTGINEQYF	TGTGCCAGCAGTTTGTCCGGGACAGGGATAAACGAGCAGTACTTC
TRBV6-1	NA	TRBD1	TRBJ1-2	CASSVRTGGEGYGYTF	TGTGCCAGCAGTGTACGGACAGGGGGCGAAGGCTATGGCTACACCTTC